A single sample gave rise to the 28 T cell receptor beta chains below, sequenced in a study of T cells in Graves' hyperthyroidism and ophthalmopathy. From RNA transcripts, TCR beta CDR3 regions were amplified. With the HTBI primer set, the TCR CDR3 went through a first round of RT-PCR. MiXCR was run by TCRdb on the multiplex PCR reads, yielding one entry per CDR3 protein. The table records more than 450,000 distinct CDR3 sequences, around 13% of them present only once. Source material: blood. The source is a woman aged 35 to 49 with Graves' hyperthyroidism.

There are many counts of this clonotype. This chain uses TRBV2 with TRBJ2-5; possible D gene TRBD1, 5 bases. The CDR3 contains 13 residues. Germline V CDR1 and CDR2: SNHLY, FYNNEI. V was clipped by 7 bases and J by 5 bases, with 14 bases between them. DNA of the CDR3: TGTGCCAGCATGCCAGGGAATGTGGAGACCCAGTACTTC. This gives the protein CASMPGNVETQYF.

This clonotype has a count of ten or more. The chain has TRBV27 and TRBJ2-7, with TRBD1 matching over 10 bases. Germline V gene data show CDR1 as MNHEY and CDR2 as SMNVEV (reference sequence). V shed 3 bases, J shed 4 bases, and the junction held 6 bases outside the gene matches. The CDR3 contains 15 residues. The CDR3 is CASSLVGQGVYEQYF. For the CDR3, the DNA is TGTGCCAGCAGTTTGGTAGGACAGGGGGTATACGAGCAGTACTTC.

The CDR3 loop reads CAISERGPTTQETQYF. DNA for the CDR3: TGTGCCATCAGTGAACGGGGACCTACAACACAAGAGACCCAGTACTTC. The rearrangement links TRBV10-3 to TRBJ2-5; either TRBD1 or TRBD2 may fit D (5 bases each). The CDR3 covers 16 residues. The V end lost 3 bases, the J end lost 2 bases, and 16 bases lay between the germline ends. CDR1 is ENHRY and CDR2 is SYGVKD in the germline V gene.

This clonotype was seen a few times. The CDR3 coding sequence is TGTGCCAGCAGCTTAGACAGGGGATTAAACAGTGGCTACACCTTC. Protein sequence: CASSLDRGLNSGYTF. V is TRBV7-2 and J is TRBJ1-2, with 7 positions matching TRBD1. CDR3 length: 15 residues. Germline lookup yields CDR1 SGHTA and CDR2 FQGNSA. V shed 1 base, J shed 7 bases, and the junction held 9 bases outside the gene matches.

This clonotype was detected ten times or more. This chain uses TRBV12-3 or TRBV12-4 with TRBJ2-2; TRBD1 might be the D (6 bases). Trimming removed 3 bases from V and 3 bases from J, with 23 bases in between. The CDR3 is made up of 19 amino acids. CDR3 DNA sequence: TGTGCCAGCAGTTTCTGGGAACGGGACAATTATAAGGACACCGGGGAGCTGTTTTTT. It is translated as CASSFWERDNYKDTGELFF.

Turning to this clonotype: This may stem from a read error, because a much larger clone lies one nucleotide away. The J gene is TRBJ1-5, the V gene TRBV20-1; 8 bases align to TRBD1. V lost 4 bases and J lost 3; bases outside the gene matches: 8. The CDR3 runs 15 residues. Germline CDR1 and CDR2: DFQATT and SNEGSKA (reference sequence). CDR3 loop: CSAISQGANNQPQHF. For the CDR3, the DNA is TGCAGTGCTATTTCCCAGGGGGCGAACAATCAGCCCCAGCATTTT.

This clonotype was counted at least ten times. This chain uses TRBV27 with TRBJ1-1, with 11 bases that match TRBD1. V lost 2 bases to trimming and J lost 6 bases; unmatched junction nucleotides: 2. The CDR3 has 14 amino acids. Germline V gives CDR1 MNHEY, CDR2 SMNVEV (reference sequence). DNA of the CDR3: TGTGCCAGCAGTTTAGGGGACAGGGGGGCTGAAGCTTTCTTT. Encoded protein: CASSLGDRGAEAFF.

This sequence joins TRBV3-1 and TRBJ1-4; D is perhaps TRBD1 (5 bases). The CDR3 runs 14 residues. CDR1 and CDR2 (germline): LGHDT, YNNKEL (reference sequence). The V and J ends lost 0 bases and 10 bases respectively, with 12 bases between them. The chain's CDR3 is CASSQEAAGGKLFF. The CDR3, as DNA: TGTGCCAGCAGCCAAGAAGCGGCGGGGGGAAAACTGTTTTTT.

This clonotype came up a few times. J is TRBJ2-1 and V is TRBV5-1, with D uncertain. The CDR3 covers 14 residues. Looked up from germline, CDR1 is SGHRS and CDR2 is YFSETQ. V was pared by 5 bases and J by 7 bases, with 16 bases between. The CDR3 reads CASSQISLKNEQFF. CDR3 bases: TGCGCCAGCAGTCAGATAAGTCTCAAGAATGAGCAGTTCTTC.

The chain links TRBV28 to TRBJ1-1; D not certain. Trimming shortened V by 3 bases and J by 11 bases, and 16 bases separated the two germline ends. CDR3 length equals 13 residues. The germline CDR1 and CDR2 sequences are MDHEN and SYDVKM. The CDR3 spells CASSFRSASVAFF. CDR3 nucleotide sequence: TGTGCCAGCAGTTTTAGGTCAGCTTCCGTTGCTTTCTTT.

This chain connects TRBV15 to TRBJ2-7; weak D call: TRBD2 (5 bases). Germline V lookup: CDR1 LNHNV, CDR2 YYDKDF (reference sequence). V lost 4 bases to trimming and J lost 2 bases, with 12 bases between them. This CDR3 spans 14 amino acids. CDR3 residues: CATSTRGNTYEQYF. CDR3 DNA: TGTGCCACCAGCACCCGGGGTAACACCTACGAGCAGTACTTC.

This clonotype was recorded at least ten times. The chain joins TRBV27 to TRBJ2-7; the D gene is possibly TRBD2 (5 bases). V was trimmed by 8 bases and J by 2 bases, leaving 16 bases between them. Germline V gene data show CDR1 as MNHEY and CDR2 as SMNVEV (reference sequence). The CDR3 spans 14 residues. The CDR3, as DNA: TGTGCCAGCTCCCCCCGGGATGGGCCCTACGAGCAGTACTTC. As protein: CASSPRDGPYEQYF.

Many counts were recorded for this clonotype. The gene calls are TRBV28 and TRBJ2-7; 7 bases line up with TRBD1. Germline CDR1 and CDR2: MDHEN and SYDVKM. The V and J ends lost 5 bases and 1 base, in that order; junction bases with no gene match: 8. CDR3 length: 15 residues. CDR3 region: CASSSTGATSYEQYF. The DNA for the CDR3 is TGTGCCAGCAGTAGTACAGGGGCGACTTCCTACGAGCAGTACTTC.

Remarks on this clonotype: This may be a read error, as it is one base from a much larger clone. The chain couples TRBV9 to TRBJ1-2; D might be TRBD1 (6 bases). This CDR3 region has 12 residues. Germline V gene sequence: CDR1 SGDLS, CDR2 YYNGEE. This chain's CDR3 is CVSRKEGGGYTF. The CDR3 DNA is TGTGTCTCCCGGAAAGAAGGGGGTGGCTACACCTTC.

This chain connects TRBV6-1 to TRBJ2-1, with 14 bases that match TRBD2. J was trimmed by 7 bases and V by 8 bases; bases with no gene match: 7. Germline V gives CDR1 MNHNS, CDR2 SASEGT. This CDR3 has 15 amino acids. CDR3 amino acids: CASRRTSGRLNEQFF. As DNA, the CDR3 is TGTGCCAGCCGGAGGACTAGCGGGAGGTTGAATGAGCAGTTCTTC.

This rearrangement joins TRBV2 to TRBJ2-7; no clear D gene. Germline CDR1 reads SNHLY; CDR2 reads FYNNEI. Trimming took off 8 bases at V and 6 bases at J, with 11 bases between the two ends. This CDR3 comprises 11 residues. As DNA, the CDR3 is TGTGCCAGCGGTCTCTTGAGCGAGCAGTACTTC. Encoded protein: CASGLLSEQYF.

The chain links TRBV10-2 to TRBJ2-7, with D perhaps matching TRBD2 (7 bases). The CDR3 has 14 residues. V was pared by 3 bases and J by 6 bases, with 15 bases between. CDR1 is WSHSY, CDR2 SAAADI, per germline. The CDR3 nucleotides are TGCGCCAGCAGTGACAGGGGAGGGGGACTCGAGCAGTACTTC. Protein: CASSDRGGGLEQYF.

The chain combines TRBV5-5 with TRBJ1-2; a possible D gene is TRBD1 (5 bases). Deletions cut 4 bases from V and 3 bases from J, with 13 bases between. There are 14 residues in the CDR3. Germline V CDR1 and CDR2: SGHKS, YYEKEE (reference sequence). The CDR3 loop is CASSPRARDYGYTF. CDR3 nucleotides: TGTGCCAGCAGCCCCAGGGCTAGGGACTATGGCTACACCTTC. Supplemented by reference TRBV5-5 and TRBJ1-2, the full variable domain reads DAGVTQSPTHLIKTRGQQVTLRCSPISGHKSVSWYQQVLGQGPQFIFQYYEKEERGRGNFPDRFSARQFPNYSSELNVNALLLGDSALYLCASSPRARDYGYTFGSGTRLTVV.

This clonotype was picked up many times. The CDR3 loop is CASSSGTSGFDEQFF. In DNA, the CDR3 is TGTGCCAGCAGTTCCGGGACTAGCGGTTTCGATGAGCAGTTCTTC. V is TRBV12-3 or TRBV12-4 and J is TRBJ2-1, with TRBD2 identical over 11 bases. Trimming at V came to 4 bases and at J to 8 bases, leaving 7 bases not matched to a gene. This CDR3 has 15 residues.

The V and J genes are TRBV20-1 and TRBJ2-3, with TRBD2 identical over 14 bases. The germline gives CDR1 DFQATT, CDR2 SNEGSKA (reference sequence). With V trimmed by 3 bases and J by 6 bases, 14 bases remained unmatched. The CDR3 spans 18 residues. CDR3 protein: CSASFFGLAGGGADTQYF. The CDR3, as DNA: TGCAGTGCTAGTTTTTTCGGACTAGCGGGAGGTGGAGCGGATACGCAGTATTTT.

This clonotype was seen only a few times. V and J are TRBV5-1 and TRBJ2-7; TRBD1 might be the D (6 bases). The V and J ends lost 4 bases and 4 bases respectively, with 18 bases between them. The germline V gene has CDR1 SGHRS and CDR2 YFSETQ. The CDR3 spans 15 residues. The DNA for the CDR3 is TGCGCCAGCAGCAGAACGGCGACAGGTTCTTACGAGCAGTACTTC. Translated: CASSRTATGSYEQYF.

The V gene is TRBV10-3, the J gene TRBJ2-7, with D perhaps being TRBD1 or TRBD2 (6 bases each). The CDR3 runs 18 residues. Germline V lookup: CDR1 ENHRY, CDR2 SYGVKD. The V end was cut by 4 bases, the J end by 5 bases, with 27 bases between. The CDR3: CAISALSPTGTLAHEQYF. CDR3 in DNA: TGTGCCATCAGTGCTTTGTCTCCAACAGGGACTCTCGCACACGAGCAGTACTTC.

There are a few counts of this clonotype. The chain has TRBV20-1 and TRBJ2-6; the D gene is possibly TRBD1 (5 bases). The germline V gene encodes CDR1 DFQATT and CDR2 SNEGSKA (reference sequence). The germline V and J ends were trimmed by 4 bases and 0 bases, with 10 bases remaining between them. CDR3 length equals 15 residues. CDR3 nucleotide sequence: TGCAGTGCTACCCTCCAGGGCTCTGGGGCCAACGTCCTGACTTTC. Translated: CSATLQGSGANVLTF.

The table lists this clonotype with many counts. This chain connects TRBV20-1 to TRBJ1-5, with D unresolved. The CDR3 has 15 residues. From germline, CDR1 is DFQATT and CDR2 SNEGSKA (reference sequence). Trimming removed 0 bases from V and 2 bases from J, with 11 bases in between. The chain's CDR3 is CSARDAIRGNQPQHF. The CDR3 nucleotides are TGCAGTGCTAGAGATGCGATAAGGGGCAATCAGCCCCAGCATTTT.

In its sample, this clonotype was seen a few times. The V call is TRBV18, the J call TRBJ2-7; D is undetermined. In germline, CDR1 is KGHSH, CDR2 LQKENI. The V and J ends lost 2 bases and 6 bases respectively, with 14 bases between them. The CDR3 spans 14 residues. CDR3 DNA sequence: TGTGCCAGCTCACCAGAAAATGGACCGAGCGAGCAGTACTTC. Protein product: CASSPENGPSEQYF.

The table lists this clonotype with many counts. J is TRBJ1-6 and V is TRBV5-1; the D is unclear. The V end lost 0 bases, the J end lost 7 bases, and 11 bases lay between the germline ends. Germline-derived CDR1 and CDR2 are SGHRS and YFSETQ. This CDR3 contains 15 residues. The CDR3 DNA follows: TGCGCCAGCAGCTTGGTGGGAAGCGCCAATTCACCCCTCCACTTT. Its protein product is CASSLVGSANSPLHF.

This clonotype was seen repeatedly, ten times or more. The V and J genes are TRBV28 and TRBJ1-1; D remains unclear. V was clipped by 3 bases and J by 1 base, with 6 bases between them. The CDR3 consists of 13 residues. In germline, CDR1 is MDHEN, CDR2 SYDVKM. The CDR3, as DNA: TGTGCCAGCAGTTTTTCCACGAACACTGAAGCTTTCTTT. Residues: CASSFSTNTEAFF. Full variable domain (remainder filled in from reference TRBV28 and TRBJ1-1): DVKVTQSSRYLVKRTGEKVFLECVQDMDHENMFWYRQDPGLGLRLIYFSYDVKMKEKGDIPEGYSVSREKKERFSLILESASTNQTSMYLCASSFSTNTEAFFGQGTRLTVV.

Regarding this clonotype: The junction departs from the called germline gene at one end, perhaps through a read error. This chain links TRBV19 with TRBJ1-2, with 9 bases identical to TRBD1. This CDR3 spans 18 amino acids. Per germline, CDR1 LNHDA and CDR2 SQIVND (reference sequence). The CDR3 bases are TGTGCCAGTAGGAAGACGGGACAGGGAATCGTCCTTAACTATAGCTACACCTTC. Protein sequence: CASRKTGQGIVLNYSYTF.